This entry describes one T cell receptor (beta chain). The same CDR3 arises from other DNA sequences in this sample as well. This sample was included in a study of shared clonotypes between healthy human individuals. Germline V gene lookup returns CDR1 SEHNR and CDR2 FQNEAQ (reference sequence). Trimming cost V 0 bases and J 5 bases; bases outside gene matches: 3. This CDR3 spans 14 amino acids. Per the original data handling: ImmunoSEQ junction-only sequences lacked quality scores, so their filtering differed. Some clones are missing from TCRdb's copy, which holds only in-frame ones; the method was immunoSEQ multiplex PCR. That table supplies the V and J calls and clone size; D and trimming were determined from the DNA. The repertoire holds approximately 350,000 clones, with 96% as singletons. CD45RO+ cells joined CCR7-negative CD45RA+ TemRA cells to form CD8 memory.

This chain joins TRBV7-9 and TRBJ2-5; 7 positions match TRBD2. The sample comprised memory CD8+ T cells sorted from blood. The subset denotes: CD45RO+ cells pooled with CCR7-negative TemRA cells. This TCR was recovered from a man aged 25-40 years in good health. The CDR3 DNA is TGTGCCAGCAGCTTAGCGGGAGGGCCCGAGACCCAGTACTTC. Its protein is CASSLAGGPETQYF.